This entry concerns a single TCR beta chain. The protocol was immunoSEQ multiplex PCR, while the TCRdb copy is restricted to in-frame clones and leaves out a portion. The sample gives 150,000 or so clones, around 80% of which show up once; over 5% is in the top ten. This sample was included in a study of blood T cell repertoires in COVID-19. V was shortened by 5 bases and J by 8 bases, with 18 bases between the two germline ends. Germline V gives CDR1 MNHEY, CDR2 SVGAGI. The CDR3 contains 14 residues. Cohorts were assigned according to the clinical history that participants reported. All exposed participants met a person with COVID-19 within 2 weeks before entering the study.

The chain recombines TRBV6-5 with TRBJ1-2; the D gene is possibly TRBD1 (6 bases). Specimen: PBMCs or T cells enriched from blood (not recorded which). The sequence came from a man between 65 and 80 years old who had been exposed to COVID-19. The CDR3 bases are TGTGCCAGCAGTCGTGAAGCAGGGGCCGGGGGCTACACCTTC. It specifies CASSREAGAGGYTF.